These 5 T cell receptor beta chains were all obtained from the same sample, sequenced in a study of spatial heterogeneity in lung cancer. Regarding the study as a whole: One measure, the expanded intratumoral alpha and beta TCR count, tracked tumor mutation counts.

The antigens these receptors bind are not known. TCRdb independently ran MiXCR on the 5' RACE reads; one entry per CDR3 protein. Of around 95,000 distinct CDR3 sequences in the sample, 4% to 4.5% were seen once. Time point meaning: sample taken at primary tumor resection. The input for sequencing was lung tumor tissue, taken at surgery. These receptors originate from a male donor with early-stage non-small cell lung cancer.

V gene TRBV10-3 combines with J gene TRBJ2-1; D not resolved. V shed 4 bases and J shed 8 bases, with 9 bases lying between them. The length of the CDR3 is 12 residues. Germline-derived CDR1 and CDR2 are ENHRY and SYGVKD. The CDR3, as DNA: TGTGCCATCAGTGGGGTGAGCGATGAGCAGTTCTTC. This translates into CAISGVSDEQFF.

This clonotype was detected many times. The genes are TRBV20-1 and TRBJ1-1, with D unresolved. V gave up 6 bases and J gave up 11 bases, with 16 bases separating them. CDR3 length equals 11 residues. CDR1 is DFQATT, CDR2 SNEGSKA, per germline (reference sequence). Here the CDR3 DNA reads TGCAGTGCCACATCGGACGAGCTGGCTTTCTTT. Encoded protein: CSATSDELAFF.

This clonotype was counted a few times. The chain joins TRBV4-1 to TRBJ1-5; a weak D match, TRBD1 (5 bases). Germline V gives CDR1 MGHRA, CDR2 YSYEKL. The CDR3 extends over 13 amino acids. Trimming shortened V by 3 bases and J by 7 bases, and 10 bases separated the two germline ends. CDR3 nucleotides: TGCGCCAGCAGCCAGGAATGGGGCCAGCCCCAGCATTTT. It yields the protein CASSQEWGQPQHF.

This rearrangement joins TRBV5-1 to TRBJ2-1; unclear D gene. V was pared by 3 bases and J by 13 bases, with 14 bases between. Germline loops: CDR1 SGHRS, CDR2 YFSETQ. The length of the CDR3 is 12 residues. The CDR3 here is CASSSVLSVQFF. The DNA for the CDR3 is TGCGCCAGCAGCTCAGTACTCTCGGTACAGTTCTTC. Supplemented by reference TRBV5-1 and TRBJ2-1, the full variable domain reads KAGVTQTPRYLIKTRGQQVTLSCSPISGHRSVSWYQQTPGQGLQFLFEYFSETQRNKGNFPGRFSGRQFSNSRSEMNVSTLELGDSALYLCASSSVLSVQFFGPGTRLTVL.

This clonotype was recorded a few times. The DNA of the CDR3 is TGCGCCAGCAGCCAAAAAAGGACAGGGAGAGGCGAGCAGTACTTC. It yields the protein CASSQKRTGRGEQYF. The chain joins TRBV4-1 to TRBJ2-7; 8 positions match TRBD1. The CDR3 runs 15 residues. Trimming took 2 bases from V and 6 from J; bases not matched to a gene: 9. CDR1 MGHRA and CDR2 YSYEKL come from the germline V gene.